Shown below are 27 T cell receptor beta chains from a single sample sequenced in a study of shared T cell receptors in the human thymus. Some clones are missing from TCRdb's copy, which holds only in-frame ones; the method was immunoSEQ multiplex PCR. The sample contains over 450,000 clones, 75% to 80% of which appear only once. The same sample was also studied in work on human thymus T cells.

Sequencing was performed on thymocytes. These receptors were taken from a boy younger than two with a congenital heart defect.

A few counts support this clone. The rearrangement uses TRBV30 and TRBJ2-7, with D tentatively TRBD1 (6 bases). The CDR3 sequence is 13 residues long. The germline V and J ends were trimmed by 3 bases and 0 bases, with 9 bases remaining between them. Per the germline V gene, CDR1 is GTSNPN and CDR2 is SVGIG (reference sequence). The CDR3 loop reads CAWSPQGSYEQYF. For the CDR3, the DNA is TGTGCCTGGAGCCCACAGGGCTCCTACGAGCAGTACTTC. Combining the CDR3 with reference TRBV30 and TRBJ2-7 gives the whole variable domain SQTIHQWPATLVQPVGSPLSLECTVEGTSNPNLYWYRQAAGRGLQLLFYSVGIGQISSEVPQNLSASRPQDRQFILSSKKLLLSDSGFYLCAWSPQGSYEQYFGPGTRLTVT.

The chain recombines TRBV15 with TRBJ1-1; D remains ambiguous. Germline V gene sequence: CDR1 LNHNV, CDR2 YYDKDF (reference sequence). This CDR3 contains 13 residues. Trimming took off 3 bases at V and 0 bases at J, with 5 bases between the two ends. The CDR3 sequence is CATSSPVNTEAFF. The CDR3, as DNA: TGTGCCACCAGCAGCCCAGTGAACACTGAAGCTTTCTTT.

The CDR3 DNA is TGCGCCAGCAGCCAAGAAACAGGGACCGGGGCCAACGTCCTGACTTTC. Protein: CASSQETGTGANVLTF. The chain links TRBV4-3 to TRBJ2-6; weak D call: TRBD1 (6 bases). The CDR3 sequence is 16 residues long. CDR1 is LGHNA, CDR2 YSLEER, per germline. V was clipped by 0 bases and J by 4 bases, with 10 bases between them.

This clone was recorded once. This chain's CDR3 is CASSLRGYEQYF. The CDR3 coding sequence is TGTGCCAGCAGCTTGCGGGGCTACGAGCAGTACTTC. V and J are TRBV7-9 and TRBJ2-7; D perhaps matches TRBD2 (6 bases). The germline V and J ends were trimmed by 3 bases and 3 bases, with 6 bases remaining between them. Germline V lookup: CDR1 SEHNR, CDR2 FQNEAQ (reference sequence). The CDR3 spans 12 residues.

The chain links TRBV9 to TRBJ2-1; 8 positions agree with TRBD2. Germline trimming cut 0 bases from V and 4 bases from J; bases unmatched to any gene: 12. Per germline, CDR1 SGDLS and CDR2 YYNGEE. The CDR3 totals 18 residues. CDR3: CASSVGPHRLARYNEQFF. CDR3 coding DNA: TGTGCCAGCAGCGTAGGCCCTCACAGACTAGCGAGATACAATGAGCAGTTCTTC.

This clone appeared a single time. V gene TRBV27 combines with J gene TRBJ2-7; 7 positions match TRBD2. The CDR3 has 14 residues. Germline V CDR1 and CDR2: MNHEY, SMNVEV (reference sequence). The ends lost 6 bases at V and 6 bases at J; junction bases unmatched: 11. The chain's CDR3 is CASRAGSGDCEQYF. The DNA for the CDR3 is TGTGCCAGCAGAGCGGGCAGCGGGGACTGCGAGCAGTACTTC.

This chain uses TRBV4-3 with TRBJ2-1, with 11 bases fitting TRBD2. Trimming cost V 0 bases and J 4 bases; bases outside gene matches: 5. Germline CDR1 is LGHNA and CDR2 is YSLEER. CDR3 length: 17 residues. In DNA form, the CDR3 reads TGCGCCAGCAGCCAAGATCTAGGGACTAGCGGTTACAATGAGCAGTTCTTC. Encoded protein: CASSQDLGTSGYNEQFF.

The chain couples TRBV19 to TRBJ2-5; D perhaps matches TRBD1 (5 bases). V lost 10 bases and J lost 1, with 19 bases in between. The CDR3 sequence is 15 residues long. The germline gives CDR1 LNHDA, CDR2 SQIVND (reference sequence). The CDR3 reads CATRDSRKTQETQYF. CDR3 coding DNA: TGTGCCACCCGAGACAGTAGAAAAACCCAAGAGACCCAGTACTTC.

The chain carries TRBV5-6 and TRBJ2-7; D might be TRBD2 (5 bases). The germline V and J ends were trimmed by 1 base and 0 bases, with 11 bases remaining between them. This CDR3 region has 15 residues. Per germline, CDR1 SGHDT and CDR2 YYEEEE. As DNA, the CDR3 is TGTGCCAGCAGCTTGTTTCAGGACTCCTCCTACGAGCAGTACTTC. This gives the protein CASSLFQDSSYEQYF.

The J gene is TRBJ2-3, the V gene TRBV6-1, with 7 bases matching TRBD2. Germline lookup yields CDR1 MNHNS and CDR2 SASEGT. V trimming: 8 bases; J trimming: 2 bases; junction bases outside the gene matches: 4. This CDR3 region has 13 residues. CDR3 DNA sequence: TGTGCCAGCTCCGGGACTAACACAGATACGCAGTATTTT. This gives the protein CASSGTNTDTQYF.

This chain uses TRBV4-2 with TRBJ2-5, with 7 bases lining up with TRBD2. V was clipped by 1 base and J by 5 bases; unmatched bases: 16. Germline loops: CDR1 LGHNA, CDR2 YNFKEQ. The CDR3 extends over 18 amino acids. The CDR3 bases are TGTGCCAGCAGCCAAGTGAGTCTCGAGCGGGGCCCGCGCGAGACCCAGTACTTC. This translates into CASSQVSLERGPRETQYF.

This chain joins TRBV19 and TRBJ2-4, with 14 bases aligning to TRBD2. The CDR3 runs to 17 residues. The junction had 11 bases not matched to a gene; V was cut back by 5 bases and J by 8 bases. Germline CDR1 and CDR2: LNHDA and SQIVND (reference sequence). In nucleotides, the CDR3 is TGTGCCAGTAGTCTCTGGACTAGCGGGAGGACGAAGGACATTCAGTACTTC. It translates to CASSLWTSGRTKDIQYF.

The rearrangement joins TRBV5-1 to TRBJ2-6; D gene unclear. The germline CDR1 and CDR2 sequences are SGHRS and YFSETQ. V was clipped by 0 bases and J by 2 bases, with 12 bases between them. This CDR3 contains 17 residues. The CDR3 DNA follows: TGCGCCAGCAGCTTGGCCCTGGTCGAGCCTGGGGCCAACGTCCTGACTTTC. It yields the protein CASSLALVEPGANVLTF.

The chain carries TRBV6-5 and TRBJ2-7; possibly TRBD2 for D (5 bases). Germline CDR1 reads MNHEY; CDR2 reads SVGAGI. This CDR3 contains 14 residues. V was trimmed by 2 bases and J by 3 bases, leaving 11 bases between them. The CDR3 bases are TGTGCCAGCAGTTACGTGGCGGGTCTCTACGAGCAGTACTTC. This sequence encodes CASSYVAGLYEQYF.

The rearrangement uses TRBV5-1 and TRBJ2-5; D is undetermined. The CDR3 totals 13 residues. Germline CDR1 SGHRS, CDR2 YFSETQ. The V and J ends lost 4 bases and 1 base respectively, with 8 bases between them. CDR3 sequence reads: CASSPRSQETQYF. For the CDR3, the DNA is TGCGCCAGCAGCCCCCGGTCCCAAGAGACCCAGTACTTC.

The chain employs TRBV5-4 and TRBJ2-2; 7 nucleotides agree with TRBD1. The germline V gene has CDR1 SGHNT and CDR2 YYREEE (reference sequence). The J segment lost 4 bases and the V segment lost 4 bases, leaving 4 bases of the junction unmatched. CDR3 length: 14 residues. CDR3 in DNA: TGTGCCAGCAGCACACAGGGGTTCACCGGGGAGCTGTTTTTT. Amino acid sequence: CASSTQGFTGELFF. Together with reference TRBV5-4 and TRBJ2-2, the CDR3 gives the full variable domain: ETGVTQSPTHLIKTRGQQVTLRCSSQSGHNTVSWYQQALGQGPQFIFQYYREEENGRGNFPPRFSGLQFPNYSSELNVNALELDDSALYLCASSTQGFTGELFFGEGSRLTVL.

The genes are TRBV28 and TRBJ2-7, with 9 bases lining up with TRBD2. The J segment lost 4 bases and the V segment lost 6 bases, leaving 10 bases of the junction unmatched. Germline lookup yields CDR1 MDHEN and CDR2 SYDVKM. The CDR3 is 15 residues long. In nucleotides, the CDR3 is TGTGCCAGCAGCGTCTTCCGGCTAGCGGGGTACGAGCAGTACTTC. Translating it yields CASSVFRLAGYEQYF.

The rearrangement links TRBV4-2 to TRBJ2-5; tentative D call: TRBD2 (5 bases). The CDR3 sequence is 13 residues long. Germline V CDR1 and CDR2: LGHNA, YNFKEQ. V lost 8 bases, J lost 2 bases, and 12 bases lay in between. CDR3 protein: CASSTGEQETQYF. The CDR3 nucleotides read TGTGCCAGCTCCACCGGGGAGCAAGAGACCCAGTACTTC.

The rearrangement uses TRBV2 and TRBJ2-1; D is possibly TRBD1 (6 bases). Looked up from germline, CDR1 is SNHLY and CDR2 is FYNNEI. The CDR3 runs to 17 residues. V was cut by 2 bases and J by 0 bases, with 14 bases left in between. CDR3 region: CASSEKTPQGSYNEQFF. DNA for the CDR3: TGTGCCAGCAGTGAAAAGACCCCACAGGGCTCCTACAATGAGCAGTTCTTC. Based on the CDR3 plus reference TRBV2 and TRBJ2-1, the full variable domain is EPEVTQTPSHQVTQMGQEVILRCVPISNHLYFYWYRQILGQKVEFLVSFYNNEISEKSEIFDDQFSVERPDGSNFTLKIRSTKLEDSAMYFCASSEKTPQGSYNEQFFGPGTRLTVL.

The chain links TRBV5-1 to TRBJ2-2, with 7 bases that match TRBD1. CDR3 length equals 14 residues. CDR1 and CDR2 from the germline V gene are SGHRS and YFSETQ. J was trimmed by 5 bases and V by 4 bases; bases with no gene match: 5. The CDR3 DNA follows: TGCGCCAGCAGCCGTTCAGGGGGAACCGGGGAGCTGTTTTTT. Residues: CASSRSGGTGELFF.

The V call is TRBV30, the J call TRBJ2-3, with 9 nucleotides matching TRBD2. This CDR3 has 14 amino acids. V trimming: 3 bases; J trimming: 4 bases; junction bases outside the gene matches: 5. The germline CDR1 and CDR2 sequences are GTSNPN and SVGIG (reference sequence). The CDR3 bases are TGTGCCTGGAGGGGTAGCGGGAGCCCAGATACGCAGTATTTT. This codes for CAWRGSGSPDTQYF.

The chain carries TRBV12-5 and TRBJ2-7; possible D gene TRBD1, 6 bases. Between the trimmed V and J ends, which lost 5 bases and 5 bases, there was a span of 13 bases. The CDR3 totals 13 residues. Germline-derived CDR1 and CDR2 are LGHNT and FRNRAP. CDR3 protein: CASGPRGGNEQYF. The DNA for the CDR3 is TGTGCTAGTGGTCCCAGGGGTGGAAACGAGCAGTACTTC.

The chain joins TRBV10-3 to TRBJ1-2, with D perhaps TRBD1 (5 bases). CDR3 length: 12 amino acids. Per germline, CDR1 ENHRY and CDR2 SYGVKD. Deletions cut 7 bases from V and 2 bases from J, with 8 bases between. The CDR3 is CAIMGGNYGYTF. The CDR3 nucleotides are TGTGCCATCATGGGGGGGAACTATGGCTACACCTTC.

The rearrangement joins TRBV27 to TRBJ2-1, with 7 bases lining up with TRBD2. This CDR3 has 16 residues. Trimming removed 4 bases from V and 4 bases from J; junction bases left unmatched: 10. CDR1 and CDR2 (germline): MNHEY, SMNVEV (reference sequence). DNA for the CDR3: TGTGCCAGCAGTTCCCCATCCGGGAGGTTTTACAATGAGCAGTTCTTC. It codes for CASSSPSGRFYNEQFF.

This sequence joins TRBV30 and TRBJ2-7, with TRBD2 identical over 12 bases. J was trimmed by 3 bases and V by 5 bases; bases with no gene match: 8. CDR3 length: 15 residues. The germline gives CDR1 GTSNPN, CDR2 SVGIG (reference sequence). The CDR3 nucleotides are TGTGCCTGGGTCCACAAGACTAGCGGGAGCTACGAGCAGTACTTC. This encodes CAWVHKTSGSYEQYF.

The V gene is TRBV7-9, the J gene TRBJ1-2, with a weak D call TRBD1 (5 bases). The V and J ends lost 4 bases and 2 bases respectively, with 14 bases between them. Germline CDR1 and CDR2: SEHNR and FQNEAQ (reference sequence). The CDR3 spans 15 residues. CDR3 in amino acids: CASSCPGGANYGYTF. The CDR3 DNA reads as TGTGCCAGCAGCTGCCCGGGCGGGGCAAACTATGGCTACACCTTC.

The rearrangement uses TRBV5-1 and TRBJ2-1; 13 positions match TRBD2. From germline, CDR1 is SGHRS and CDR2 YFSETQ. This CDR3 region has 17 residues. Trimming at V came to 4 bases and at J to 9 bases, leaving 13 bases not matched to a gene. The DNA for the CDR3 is TGCGCCAGCAGCCCAGCGTCCCGGACTAGCGGGGGCCCTGAGCAGTTCTTC. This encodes CASSPASRTSGGPEQFF.